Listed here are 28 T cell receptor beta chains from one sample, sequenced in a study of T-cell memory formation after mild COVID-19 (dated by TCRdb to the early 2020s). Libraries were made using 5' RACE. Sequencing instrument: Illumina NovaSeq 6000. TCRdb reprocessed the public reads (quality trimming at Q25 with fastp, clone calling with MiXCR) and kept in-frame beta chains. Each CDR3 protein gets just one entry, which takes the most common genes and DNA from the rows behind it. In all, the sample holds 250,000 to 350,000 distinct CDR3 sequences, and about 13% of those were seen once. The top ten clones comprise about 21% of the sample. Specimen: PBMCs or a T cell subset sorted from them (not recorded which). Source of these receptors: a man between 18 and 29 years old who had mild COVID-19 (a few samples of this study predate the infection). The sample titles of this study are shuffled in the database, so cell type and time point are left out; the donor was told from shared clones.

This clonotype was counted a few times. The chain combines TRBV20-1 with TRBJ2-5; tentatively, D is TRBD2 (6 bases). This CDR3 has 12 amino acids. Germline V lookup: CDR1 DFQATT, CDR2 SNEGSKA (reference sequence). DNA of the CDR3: TGCAGCGGTTTAGCGGTCCAAGAGACCCAGTACTTC. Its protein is CSGLAVQETQYF.

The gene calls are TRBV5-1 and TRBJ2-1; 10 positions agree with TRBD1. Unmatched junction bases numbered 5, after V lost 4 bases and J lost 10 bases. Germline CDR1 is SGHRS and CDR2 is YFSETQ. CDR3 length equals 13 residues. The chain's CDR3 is CASSVDRGEEQFF. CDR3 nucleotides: TGCGCCAGCAGCGTGGACAGGGGGGAAGAGCAGTTCTTC. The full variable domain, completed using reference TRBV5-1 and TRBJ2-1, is KAGVTQTPRYLIKTRGQQVTLSCSPISGHRSVSWYQQTPGQGLQFLFEYFSETQRNKGNFPGRFSGRQFSNSRSEMNVSTLELGDSALYLCASSVDRGEEQFFGPGTRLTVL.

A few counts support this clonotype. CDR3 protein: CASSQDIQGRNYGYTF. CDR3 DNA: TGCGCCAGCAGCCAAGATATTCAGGGGCGCAACTATGGCTACACCTTC. The rearrangement links TRBV4-1 to TRBJ1-2, with a possible D match to TRBD1 (6 bases). This CDR3 contains 16 residues. Germline V gene sequence: CDR1 MGHRA, CDR2 YSYEKL. V lost 0 bases to trimming and J lost 2 bases, with 13 bases between them.

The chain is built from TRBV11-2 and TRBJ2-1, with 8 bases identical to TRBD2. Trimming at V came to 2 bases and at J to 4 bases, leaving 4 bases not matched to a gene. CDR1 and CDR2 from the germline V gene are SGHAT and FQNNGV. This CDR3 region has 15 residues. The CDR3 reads CASSLNSGIYNEQFF. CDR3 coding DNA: TGTGCCAGCAGCTTAAATAGCGGGATTTACAATGAGCAGTTCTTC.

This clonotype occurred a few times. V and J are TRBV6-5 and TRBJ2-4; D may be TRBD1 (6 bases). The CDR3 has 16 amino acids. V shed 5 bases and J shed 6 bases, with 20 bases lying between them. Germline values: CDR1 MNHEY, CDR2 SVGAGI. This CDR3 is CASSDTGFLFGNIQYF. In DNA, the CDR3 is TGTGCCAGCAGTGATACAGGGTTTCTTTTCGGAAACATTCAGTACTTC.

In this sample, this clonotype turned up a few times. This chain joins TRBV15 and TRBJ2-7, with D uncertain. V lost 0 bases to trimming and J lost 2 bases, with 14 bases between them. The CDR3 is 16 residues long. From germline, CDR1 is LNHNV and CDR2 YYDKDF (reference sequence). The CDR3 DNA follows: TGTGCCACCAGCAGAGAATTCATTACTGGTACCTACGAGCAGTACTTC. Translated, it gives CATSREFITGTYEQYF.

In DNA form, the CDR3 reads TGTGCCAGCAGCTACTGGGACAATAGCTCCTACGAGCAGTACGTC. Its translation: CASSYWDNSSYEQYV. This chain joins TRBV11-2 and TRBJ2-7; tentative D call: TRBD1 (6 bases). This CDR3 has 15 residues. Trimming pared 4 bases from V and 0 bases from J, leaving 13 bases between. Per germline, CDR1 SGHAT and CDR2 FQNNGV.

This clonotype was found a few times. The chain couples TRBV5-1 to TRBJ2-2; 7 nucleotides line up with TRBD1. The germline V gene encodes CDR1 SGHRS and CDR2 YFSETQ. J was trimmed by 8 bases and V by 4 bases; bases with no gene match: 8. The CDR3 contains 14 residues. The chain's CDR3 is CASSMNTGAGELFF. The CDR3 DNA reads TGCGCCAGCAGCATGAATACAGGGGCTGGGGAGCTGTTTTTT.

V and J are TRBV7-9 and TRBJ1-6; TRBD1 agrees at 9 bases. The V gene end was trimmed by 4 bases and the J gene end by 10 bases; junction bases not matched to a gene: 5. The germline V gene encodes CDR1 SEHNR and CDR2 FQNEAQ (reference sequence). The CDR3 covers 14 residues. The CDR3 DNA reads TGTGCCAGCAGCTCGGGACAGGGACGGTCACCCCTCCACTTT. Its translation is CASSSGQGRSPLHF.

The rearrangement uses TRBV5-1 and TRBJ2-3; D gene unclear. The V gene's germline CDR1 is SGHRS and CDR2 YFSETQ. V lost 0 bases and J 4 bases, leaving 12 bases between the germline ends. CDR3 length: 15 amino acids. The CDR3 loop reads CASSLDAGRADTQYF. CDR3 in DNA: TGCGCCAGCAGCTTGGATGCAGGACGGGCAGATACGCAGTATTTT.

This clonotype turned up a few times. CDR3 sequence: CASSRRQGASPLHF. The CDR3 nucleotides read TGTGCCAGCAGCCGGCGACAGGGTGCTTCACCCCTCCACTTT. This chain joins TRBV7-2 and TRBJ1-6; 7 bases map to TRBD1. CDR1 is SGHTA, CDR2 FQGNSA, per germline. The CDR3 is 14 amino acids. Trimming cost V 5 bases and J 9 bases; bases outside gene matches: 7. Using reference TRBV7-2 and TRBJ1-6 for the parts outside the CDR3, the full variable domain is GAGVSQSPSNKVTEKGKDVELRCDPISGHTALYWYRQSLGQGLEFLIYFQGNSAPDKSGLPSDRFSAERTGGSVSTLTIQRTQQEDSAVYLCASSRRQGASPLHFGNGTRLTVT.

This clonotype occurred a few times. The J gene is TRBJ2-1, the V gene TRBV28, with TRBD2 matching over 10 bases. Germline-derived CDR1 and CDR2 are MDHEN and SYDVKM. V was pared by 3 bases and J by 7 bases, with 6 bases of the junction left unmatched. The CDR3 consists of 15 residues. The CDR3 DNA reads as TGTGCCAGCAGTTTGCCGCTAGCGGGGGTGAATGAGCAGTTCTTC. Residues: CASSLPLAGVNEQFF.

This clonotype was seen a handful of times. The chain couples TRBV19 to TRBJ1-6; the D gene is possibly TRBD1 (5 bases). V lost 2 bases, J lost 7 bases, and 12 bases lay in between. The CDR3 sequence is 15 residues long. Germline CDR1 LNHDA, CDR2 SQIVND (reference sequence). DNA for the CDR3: TGTGCCAGTAGTATAAGGAAGGACAAAAATTCACCCCTCCACTTT. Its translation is CASSIRKDKNSPLHF.

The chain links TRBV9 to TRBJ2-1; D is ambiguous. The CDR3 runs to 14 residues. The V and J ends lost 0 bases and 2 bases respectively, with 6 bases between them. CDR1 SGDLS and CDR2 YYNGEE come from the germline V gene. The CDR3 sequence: CASSVVGTYNEQFF. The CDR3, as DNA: TGTGCCAGCAGCGTAGTGGGTACCTACAATGAGCAGTTCTTC. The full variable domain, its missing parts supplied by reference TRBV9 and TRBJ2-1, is DSGVTQTPKHLITATGQRVTLRCSPRSGDLSVYWYQQSLDQGLQFLIQYYNGEERAKGNILERFSAQQFPDLHSELNLSSLELGDSALYFCASSVVGTYNEQFFGPGTRLTVL.

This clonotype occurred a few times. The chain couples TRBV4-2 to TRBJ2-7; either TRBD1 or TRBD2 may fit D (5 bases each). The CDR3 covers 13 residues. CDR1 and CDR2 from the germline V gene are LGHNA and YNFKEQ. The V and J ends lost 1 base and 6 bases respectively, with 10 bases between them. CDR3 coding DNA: TGTGCCAGCAGCCAAGTAAGGGGAGCCGAGCAGTACGTC. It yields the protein CASSQVRGAEQYV.

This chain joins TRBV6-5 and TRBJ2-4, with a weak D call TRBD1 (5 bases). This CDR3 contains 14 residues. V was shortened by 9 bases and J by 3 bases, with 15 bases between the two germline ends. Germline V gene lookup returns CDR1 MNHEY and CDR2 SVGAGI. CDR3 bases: TGTGCCAGTAGGACAATACAGAGCAAAAACATTCAGTACTTC. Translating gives CASRTIQSKNIQYF.

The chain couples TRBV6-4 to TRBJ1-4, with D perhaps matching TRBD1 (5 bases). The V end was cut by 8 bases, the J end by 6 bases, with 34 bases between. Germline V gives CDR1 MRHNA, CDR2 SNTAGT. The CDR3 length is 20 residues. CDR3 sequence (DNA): TGTGCCAGCGGAGGACAAATAAGCCAGGGTCGGGAAATAAAAGATGAAAAACTGTTTTTT. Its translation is CASGGQISQGREIKDEKLFF.

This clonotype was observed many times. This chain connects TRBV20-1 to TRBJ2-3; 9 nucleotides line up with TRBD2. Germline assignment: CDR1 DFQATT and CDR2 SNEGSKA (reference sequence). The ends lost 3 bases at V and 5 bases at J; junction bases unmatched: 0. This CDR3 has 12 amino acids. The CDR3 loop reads CSARRGGDTQYF. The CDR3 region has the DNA TGCAGTGCTAGGCGGGGGGGAGATACGCAGTATTTT.

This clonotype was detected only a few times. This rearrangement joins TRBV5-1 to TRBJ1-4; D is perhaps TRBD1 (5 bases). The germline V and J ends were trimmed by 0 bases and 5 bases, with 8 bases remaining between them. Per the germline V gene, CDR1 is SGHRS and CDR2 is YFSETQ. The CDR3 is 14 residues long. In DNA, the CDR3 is TGCGCCAGCAGCTTGGGGGGCGGCAATGAAAAACTGTTTTTT. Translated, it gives CASSLGGGNEKLFF.

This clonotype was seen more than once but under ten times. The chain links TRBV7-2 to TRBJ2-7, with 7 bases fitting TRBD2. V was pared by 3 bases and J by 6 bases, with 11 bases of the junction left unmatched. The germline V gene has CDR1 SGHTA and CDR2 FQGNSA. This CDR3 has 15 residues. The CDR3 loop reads CASSFQTGGFREQYF. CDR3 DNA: TGTGCCAGCAGCTTCCAAACCGGGGGGTTTCGCGAGCAGTACTTC.

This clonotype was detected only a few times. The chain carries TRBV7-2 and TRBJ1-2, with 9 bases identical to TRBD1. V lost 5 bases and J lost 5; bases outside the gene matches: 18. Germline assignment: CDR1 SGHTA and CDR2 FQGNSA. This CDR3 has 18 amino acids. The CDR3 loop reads CASSEGTGRWTGVYGYTF. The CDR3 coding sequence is TGTGCCAGCAGCGAAGGGACAGGGCGATGGACGGGGGTATATGGCTACACCTTC. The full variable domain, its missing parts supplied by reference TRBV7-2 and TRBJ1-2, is GAGVSQSPSNKVTEKGKDVELRCDPISGHTALYWYRQSLGQGLEFLIYFQGNSAPDKSGLPSDRFSAERTGGSVSTLTIQRTQQEDSAVYLCASSEGTGRWTGVYGYTFGSGTRLTVV.

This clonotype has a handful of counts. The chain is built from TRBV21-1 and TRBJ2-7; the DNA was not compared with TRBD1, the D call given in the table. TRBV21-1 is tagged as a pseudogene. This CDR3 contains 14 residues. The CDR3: CASSKGTVSYEQYF. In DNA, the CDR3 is TGTGCCAGCAGCAAAGGGACAGTCTCCTACGAGCAGTACTTC.

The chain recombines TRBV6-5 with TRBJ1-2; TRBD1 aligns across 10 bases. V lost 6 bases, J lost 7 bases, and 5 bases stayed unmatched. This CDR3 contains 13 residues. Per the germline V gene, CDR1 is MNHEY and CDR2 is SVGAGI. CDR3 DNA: TGTGCCAGCAGCTCGACAGGGGGCGGTGGCTACACCTTC. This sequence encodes CASSSTGGGGYTF.

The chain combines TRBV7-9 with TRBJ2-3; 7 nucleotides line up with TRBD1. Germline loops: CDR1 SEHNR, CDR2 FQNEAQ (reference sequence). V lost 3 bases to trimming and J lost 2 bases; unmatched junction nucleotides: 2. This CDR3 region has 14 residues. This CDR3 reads CASSLDRPTDTQYF. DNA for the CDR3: TGTGCCAGCAGCTTGGACAGGCCCACAGATACGCAGTATTTT.

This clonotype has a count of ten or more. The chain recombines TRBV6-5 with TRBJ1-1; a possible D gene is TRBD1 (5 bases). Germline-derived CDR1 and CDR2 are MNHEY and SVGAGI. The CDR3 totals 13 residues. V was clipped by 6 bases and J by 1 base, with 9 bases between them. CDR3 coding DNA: TGTGCCAGCAGAAACGGACAGAACACTGAAGCTTTCTTT. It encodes CASRNGQNTEAFF.

The CDR3 here is CSLNPQETQYF. The CDR3 bases are TGCAGTCTCAACCCCCAAGAGACCCAGTACTTC. The genes are TRBV20-1 and TRBJ2-5, with D unresolved. Trimming shortened V by 8 bases and J by 1 base, and 8 bases separated the two germline ends. Germline V CDR1 and CDR2: DFQATT, SNEGSKA (reference sequence). This CDR3 has 11 residues.

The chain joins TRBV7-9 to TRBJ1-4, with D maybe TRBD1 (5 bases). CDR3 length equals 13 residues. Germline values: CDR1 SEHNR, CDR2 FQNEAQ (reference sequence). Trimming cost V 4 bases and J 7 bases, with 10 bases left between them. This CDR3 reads CASSSSGSEKLFF. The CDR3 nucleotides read TGTGCCAGCAGCTCCTCAGGGAGTGAAAAACTGTTTTTT.

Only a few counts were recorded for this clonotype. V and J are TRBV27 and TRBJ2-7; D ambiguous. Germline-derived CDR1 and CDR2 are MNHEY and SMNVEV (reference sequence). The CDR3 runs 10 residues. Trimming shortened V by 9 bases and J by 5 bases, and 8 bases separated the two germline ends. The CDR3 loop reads CARPSHEQYV. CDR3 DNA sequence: TGTGCCAGGCCGTCCCACGAGCAGTACGTC.